This note documents a single T cell receptor (beta chain) sequence. During its preparation, the TCRbeta library received unique molecular identifiers. TCRdb reprocessed the PCR reads via MiXCR and lists one record per CDR3 protein. Of approximately 520,000 distinct CDR3 sequences in the sample, about 30% were seen once. CDR1 is ENHRY, CDR2 SYGVKD, per germline. The CDR3 loop spans 14 amino acids. Trimming took 8 bases from V and 5 from J, leaving 16 bases between them. These data are taken from a study of T-cell reconstitution after alpha-beta-depleted transplantation in children. The sequencing used PBMCs from the stem cell graft donor, collected from the stem cell graft. The rearrangement links TRBV10-3 to TRBJ2-1; a possible D gene is TRBD2 (7 bases). The TCR comes from a human donor who donated a stem cell graft to a child with aplastic anemia. CDR3 amino acids: CAIGGAGVDNEQFF. CDR3 nucleotide sequence: TGTGCCATCGGGGGGGCTGGGGTGGACAATGAGCAGTTCTTC.